The clone carrying this T cell receptor (beta chain) was seen at least ten times. MiXCR was run by TCRdb on the 5' RACE reads, yielding one entry per CDR3 protein. The repertoire has more than 75,000 distinct CDR3 sequences, 12% to 15% of them found once; the top ten carry around 6.4%. This specimen belongs to a study of early T cells in non-severe SARS-CoV-2 infection. The wider study: With bulk RNA from unsorted whole blood as input, sequencing yielded unpaired chains.

The TCR comes from an adult who was a healthcare worker with PCR-confirmed SARS-CoV-2 infection or an uninfected control (not recorded which). Sequencing input: whole blood.

CDR3 region: CASSLPGARNEQFF. CDR3 coding DNA: TGTGCCAGCAGCTTACCAGGGGCACGGAATGAGCAGTTCTTC. The chain employs TRBV11-2 and TRBJ2-1; possibly TRBD1 for D (6 bases). The V gene's germline CDR1 is SGHAT and CDR2 FQNNGV. Between the trimmed V and J ends, which lost 2 bases and 7 bases, there was a span of 12 bases. The CDR3 sequence is 14 residues long.